This T cell receptor beta chain derives from a study of blood T cell repertoires in COVID-19. About the research overall: From the United States, Italy and Spain came samples of acute and convalescent COVID-19. PBMCs, B-cell-depleted T cells, or T cells provided the cDNA or gDNA that made up the material.

The germline CDR1 and CDR2 sequences are SGHVS and FNYEAQ. The CDR3 runs to 15 residues. The germline V and J ends were trimmed by 1 base and 1 base, with 10 bases remaining between them. Authors' methods: Estimates of nucleated cell counts were drawn from the amplification of reference gene primers. The method was immunoSEQ multiplex PCR; TCRdb's version includes in-frame clones alone and lacks a portion of them. The DNA was the basis for D and trimming; V, J and clone size are from that table. There are about 120,000 clones in the sample; more than 70% occur only once, and 3.3% lies in the top ten.

Sequencing input: peripheral blood. This rearrangement joins TRBV7-6 to TRBJ1-1, with D possibly TRBD1 on 6 matching bases. This TCR came from a woman aged 50 to 65 with acute or convalescent COVID-19. CDR3 coding DNA: TGTGCCAGCAGCTTAGAGGCAGGGGCGAACACTGAAGCTTTCTTT. Its protein is CASSLEAGANTEAFF. The full variable domain, its missing parts supplied by reference TRBV7-6 and TRBJ1-1, is GAGVSQSPRYKVTKRGQDVALRCDPISGHVSLYWYRQALGQGPEFLTYFNYEAQQDKSGLPNDRFSAERPEGSISTLTIQRTEQRDSAMYRCASSLEAGANTEAFFGQGTRLTVV.